Shown below are 27 T cell receptor beta chains from a single sample sequenced in a study of glioma-infiltrating T cells after dendritic cell vaccination. Repertoires were generated with immunoSEQ multiplex PCR, while TCRdb's copy carries only in-frame clones and drops some. The table shows approximately 90,000 clones, with about 81% occurring only once. As for time point: after dendritic cell vaccination, including at tumor progression/relapse. This specimen consisted of blood, obtained after dendritic cell vaccination. The receptor set was obtained from a human donor with glioblastoma.

This rearrangement joins TRBV6-5 to TRBJ2-3; unclear D gene. This CDR3 is 11 amino acids long. Trimming removed 5 bases from V and 6 bases from J, with 6 bases in between. Per the germline V gene, CDR1 is MNHEY and CDR2 is SVGAGI. In nucleotides, the CDR3 is TGTGCCAGCAGTGAAGAGGATACGCAGTATTTT. Translating it yields CASSEEDTQYF.

The chain uses TRBV27 and TRBJ1-2; D possibly corresponds to TRBD1 (6 bases). The V end was cut by 3 bases, the J end by 4 bases, with 15 bases between. In germline, CDR1 is MNHEY, CDR2 SMNVEV (reference sequence). CDR3 length: 15 amino acids. CDR3 sequence reads: CASSFLQGRFYGYTF. CDR3 coding DNA: TGTGCCAGCAGTTTTCTTCAGGGGCGGTTCTATGGCTACACCTTC.

The rearrangement links TRBV4-2 to TRBJ2-1, with 13 positions matching TRBD2. The CDR3 is made up of 17 amino acids. Germline values: CDR1 LGHNA, CDR2 YNFKEQ. Losses at the gene ends were 4 bases for V and 6 bases for J; bases not matched to a gene: 9. CDR3 nucleotide sequence: TGTGCCAGCAGCCTCGGGCTAACTAGCGGGGGGGCCAATGAGCAGTTCTTC. It specifies CASSLGLTSGGANEQFF.

This chain connects TRBV18 to TRBJ1-1; D might be TRBD1 (5 bases). Trimming stripped 2 bases from V and 1 base from J, with 8 bases between. This CDR3 contains 14 residues. CDR1 and CDR2 from the germline V gene are KGHSH and LQKENI. The CDR3 spells CASSPATENTEAFF. The DNA of the CDR3 is TGTGCCAGCTCACCAGCGACAGAGAACACTGAAGCTTTCTTT.

The gene calls are TRBV18 and TRBJ2-3; 7 bases line up with TRBD1. CDR1 and CDR2 from the germline V gene are KGHSH and LQKENI. This CDR3 contains 16 residues. V dropped 1 base and J dropped 3; count of bases not matched to a gene: 7. The CDR3 protein is CASSPRDGRGTDTQYF. CDR3 in DNA: TGTGCCAGCTCACCACGGGATGGCAGGGGGACAGATACGCAGTATTTT.

The chain combines TRBV5-1 with TRBJ1-1; maybe TRBD1 (5 bases). The CDR3 covers 16 residues. Trimming took off 4 bases at V and 1 base at J, with 17 bases between the two ends. Germline CDR1 and CDR2: SGHRS and YFSETQ. This CDR3 reads CASSNTQGAWNTEAFF. As DNA, the CDR3 is TGCGCCAGCAGCAATACGCAAGGGGCGTGGAACACTGAAGCTTTCTTT.

The chain joins TRBV18 to TRBJ2-1, with TRBD2 matching over 13 bases. V lost 5 bases to trimming and J lost 5 bases; unmatched junction nucleotides: 3. Germline V gives CDR1 KGHSH, CDR2 LQKENI. This CDR3 is 15 amino acids long. This CDR3 reads CASSSGLAGNNEQFF. The CDR3 bases are TGTGCCAGCTCATCGGGACTAGCGGGGAACAATGAGCAGTTCTTC.

V is TRBV2 and J is TRBJ1-4; D perhaps matches TRBD1 (5 bases). Germline CDR1 and CDR2: SNHLY and FYNNEI. The CDR3 extends over 15 amino acids. The germline V and J ends were trimmed by 4 bases and 12 bases, with 21 bases remaining between them. CDR3 nucleotides: TGTGCCAGCAGTGTCCGGGACTCAGGGCGGGGGGAACTGTTTTTT. It is translated as CASSVRDSGRGELFF.

The V and J genes are TRBV7-3 and TRBJ2-5; no definite D call. The germline V gene has CDR1 SGHTA and CDR2 FQGTGA. The CDR3 contains 13 residues. V lost 2 bases and J 3 bases, leaving 7 bases between the germline ends. The CDR3 spells CASSLQREETQYF. The CDR3 DNA follows: TGTGCCAGCAGCTTACAGCGAGAAGAGACCCAGTACTTC.

The chain carries TRBV2 and TRBJ2-1; TRBD2 matches 9 bases. V lost 8 bases to trimming and J lost 3 bases; unmatched junction nucleotides: 8. CDR1 is SNHLY, CDR2 FYNNEI, per germline. The CDR3 sequence is 15 residues long. The CDR3 spells CASLAGPGGYNEQFF. The DNA for the CDR3 is TGTGCCAGCCTAGCGGGGCCGGGGGGCTACAATGAGCAGTTCTTC. The full variable domain, its missing parts supplied by reference TRBV2 and TRBJ2-1, is EPEVTQTPSHQVTQMGQEVILRCVPISNHLYFYWYRQILGQKVEFLVSFYNNEISEKSEIFDDQFSVERPDGSNFTLKIRSTKLEDSAMYFCASLAGPGGYNEQFFGPGTRLTVL.

V gene TRBV6-1 combines with J gene TRBJ2-4; 9 positions match TRBD2. V was pared by 0 bases and J by 7 bases, with 22 bases of the junction left unmatched. There are 21 residues in the CDR3. Germline V gene lookup returns CDR1 MNHNS and CDR2 SASEGT. The CDR3 DNA sequence: TGTGCCAGCAGTGAAGCGCGTGGAACGCATGGGACTAGCCGACGTCGGAACATTCAGTACTTC. Translated, it gives CASSEARGTHGTSRRRNIQYF.

CDR3 in DNA: TGTGCCAGCACCTCCGGGACAGCTAATTCACCCCTCCACTTT. This sequence encodes CASTSGTANSPLHF. This chain uses TRBV6-1 with TRBJ1-6, with 7 positions matching TRBD1. V dropped 7 bases and J dropped 6; count of bases not matched to a gene: 6. Per germline, CDR1 MNHNS and CDR2 SASEGT. The CDR3 totals 14 residues.

The chain uses TRBV5-1 and TRBJ1-3; 8 positions agree with TRBD1. Trimming cost V 2 bases and J 1 base; bases outside gene matches: 11. Germline V gene lookup returns CDR1 SGHRS and CDR2 YFSETQ. This CDR3 region has 18 residues. Here the CDR3 DNA reads TGCGCCAGCAGCTTAGGGGGGACAGGAGCCATGTCTGGAAACACCATATATTTT. Its translation is CASSLGGTGAMSGNTIYF.

The genes are TRBV18 and TRBJ2-5; maybe TRBD1 (5 bases). Per germline, CDR1 KGHSH and CDR2 LQKENI. The CDR3 length is 14 residues. V lost 2 bases to trimming and J lost 4 bases, with 11 bases between them. The CDR3 reads CASSPIRQGETQYF. The CDR3 DNA reads TGTGCCAGCTCACCAATTCGGCAGGGAGAGACCCAGTACTTC.

This sequence joins TRBV5-1 and TRBJ2-2; D possibly corresponds to TRBD1 (6 bases). V dropped 2 bases and J dropped 4 bases, with 9 bases sitting between them. CDR3 length: 14 amino acids. Germline V gene sequence: CDR1 SGHRS, CDR2 YFSETQ. The CDR3 sequence: CASSLRTVTGELFF. The CDR3 nucleotides read TGCGCCAGCAGCTTACGGACAGTCACCGGGGAGCTGTTTTTT.

The J gene is TRBJ1-5, the V gene TRBV21-1; the table gives TRBD1 as D, unverified against the DNA. TRBV21-1 is recorded as a pseudogene. This CDR3 spans 15 amino acids. This chain's CDR3 is CARKSRDRVNQPQHF. The CDR3 DNA reads TGTGCCAGAAAAAGCCGGGACAGAGTCAATCAGCCCCAGCATTTT.

This chain links TRBV2 with TRBJ1-2, with D possibly matching TRBD1 (6 bases). Germline CDR1 reads SNHLY; CDR2 reads FYNNEI. V gave up 10 bases and J gave up 5 bases, with 20 bases separating them. The CDR3 contains 14 residues. The CDR3: CAIERGEGGYGYTF. CDR3 bases: TGTGCCATCGAAAGGGGGGAGGGCGGTTATGGCTACACCTTC.

A few counts support this clone. This rearrangement joins TRBV5-1 to TRBJ2-7; TRBD1 matches 12 bases. The CDR3 contains 14 residues. Germline V gene data show CDR1 as SGHRS and CDR2 as YFSETQ. The J segment lost 3 bases and the V segment lost 7 bases, leaving 5 bases of the junction unmatched. CDR3 coding DNA: TGCGCCAGCGCCGGGACAGGGGGCTTCTACGAGCAGTACTTC. Translation: CASAGTGGFYEQYF. The full variable domain, with the rest looked up from reference TRBV5-1 and TRBJ2-7, is KAGVTQTPRYLIKTRGQQVTLSCSPISGHRSVSWYQQTPGQGLQFLFEYFSETQRNKGNFPGRFSGRQFSNSRSEMNVSTLELGDSALYLCASAGTGGFYEQYFGPGTRLTVT.

The chain couples TRBV5-1 to TRBJ2-2, with 9 bases lining up with TRBD1. The V and J ends lost 4 bases and 2 bases, in that order; junction bases with no gene match: 6. The CDR3 is made up of 16 amino acids. Germline V lookup: CDR1 SGHRS, CDR2 YFSETQ. This chain's CDR3 is CASSPGTGSNTGELFF. CDR3 sequence (DNA): TGCGCCAGCAGCCCGGGGACAGGGAGTAACACCGGGGAGCTGTTTTTT.

This clone was picked up one time. V gene TRBV11-2 combines with J gene TRBJ2-2; TRBD1 agrees at 7 bases. The ends lost 7 bases at V and 4 bases at J; junction bases unmatched: 18. The germline V gene encodes CDR1 SGHAT and CDR2 FQNNGV. The CDR3 is made up of 18 amino acids. This CDR3 is CASTLTPTGFISTGELFF. The DNA of the CDR3 is TGTGCCAGCACCCTTACCCCGACAGGGTTCATTAGCACCGGGGAGCTGTTTTTT. The full variable domain, with the rest looked up from reference TRBV11-2 and TRBJ2-2, is EAGVAQSPRYKIIEKRQSVAFWCNPISGHATLYWYQQILGQGPKLLIQFQNNGVVDDSQLPKDRFSAERLKGVDSTLKIQPAKLEDSAVYLCASTLTPTGFISTGELFFGEGSRLTVL.

J is TRBJ2-5 and V is TRBV4-1, with TRBD2 identical over 8 bases. There are 16 residues in the CDR3. Germline CDR1 MGHRA, CDR2 YSYEKL. V was clipped by 0 bases and J by 2 bases; unmatched bases: 5. CDR3 loop: CASSQEPAGVQETQYF. The CDR3 DNA is TGCGCCAGCAGCCAAGAACCAGCGGGAGTACAAGAGACCCAGTACTTC.

The chain joins TRBV15 to TRBJ2-7; 7 nucleotides align to TRBD2. V trimming: 4 bases; J trimming: 1 base; junction bases outside the gene matches: 7. The CDR3 loop spans 15 amino acids. Germline values: CDR1 LNHNV, CDR2 YYDKDF (reference sequence). Written as DNA, the CDR3 is TGTGCCACCAGCAAGGGAGGGCCTACGTCCTACGAGCAGTACGTC. Residues: CATSKGGPTSYEQYV.

The chain couples TRBV19 to TRBJ2-2, with 8 positions matching TRBD1. The CDR3 length is 15 residues. The trim removed 6 bases at V and 2 bases at J, leaving 5 bases unmatched. Looked up from germline, CDR1 is LNHDA and CDR2 is SQIVND (reference sequence). This CDR3 is CASSRGQFNTGELFF. The CDR3 DNA is TGTGCCAGTAGCAGGGGGCAATTTAACACCGGGGAGCTGTTTTTT.

The V call is TRBV14, the J call TRBJ2-2; D remains ambiguous. V was shortened by 4 bases and J by 13 bases, with 10 bases between the two germline ends. Germline CDR1 and CDR2: SGHDN and FVKESK. The CDR3 contains 11 residues. Written as DNA, the CDR3 is TGTGCCAGCAGCCCAGGAAAAACGCTGTTTTTT. Protein: CASSPGKTLFF.

The chain joins TRBV27 to TRBJ2-7; 8 bases are a match to TRBD1. With V trimmed by 6 bases and J by 7 bases, 11 bases remained unmatched. Germline loops: CDR1 MNHEY, CDR2 SMNVEV (reference sequence). The CDR3 loop spans 14 amino acids. CDR3 residues: CASSPTGELREQYF. The CDR3 nucleotides are TGTGCCAGCAGCCCGACAGGGGAATTGAGGGAGCAGTACTTC.

The chain employs TRBV7-2 and TRBJ1-5, with TRBD1 matching over 8 bases. Losses at the gene ends were 3 bases for V and 2 bases for J; bases not matched to a gene: 3. The CDR3 consists of 15 residues. Germline CDR1 is SGHTA and CDR2 is FQGNSA. CDR3: CASSFTGGGNQPQHF. CDR3 nucleotide sequence: TGTGCCAGCAGCTTCACAGGGGGTGGCAATCAGCCCCAGCATTTT.

This chain connects TRBV6-1 to TRBJ2-1, with TRBD2 matching over 16 bases. The junction had 4 bases not matched to a gene; V was cut back by 6 bases and J by 8 bases. This CDR3 has 15 amino acids. Germline V lookup: CDR1 MNHNS, CDR2 SASEGT. In DNA form, the CDR3 reads TGTGCCAGCAGCCCCGGGACTAGCGGGAGGGATGAGCAGTTCTTC. The encoded protein is CASSPGTSGRDEQFF.